The clone carrying this T cell receptor (beta chain) was seen only once. The data were taken from a study of shared clonotypes between healthy human individuals. V trimming: 4 bases; J trimming: 3 bases; junction bases outside the gene matches: 5. The germline gives CDR1 SEHNR, CDR2 FQNEAQ (reference sequence). This CDR3 comprises 15 residues. The study ran the assay at deep level. TCRdb's table, derived via immunoSEQ multiplex PCR, lists solely in-frame clones and lacks some. The repertoire holds more than 400,000 clones, 70% to 80% seen once, with 12% in the top ten. The sequenced material came from PBMCs. The sequence was collected from a woman between 40 and 50 years old in good health. Some clones in this sample may be carry-over from other donors' samples. V gene TRBV7-9 combines with J gene TRBJ2-3; 9 nucleotides match TRBD1. Here the CDR3 reads CASSYTGGRTDTQYF. Written as DNA, the CDR3 is TGTGCCAGCAGCTACACAGGGGGCCGTACAGATACGCAGTATTTT.